A selection of T cell receptor beta chains follows, all from one sample in a study of CD8 T cells in ankylosing spondylitis. One entry per CDR3 protein, called by TCRdb with MiXCR from the 5' RACE reads. This sample has about 220,000 distinct CDR3 sequences, with approximately 7.4% found just once. Sequenced: blood, either unsorted or a sorted T cell fraction (not recorded which). These receptors were obtained from a male donor with ankylosing spondylitis. Each CDR3 is given with its conserved first and last residue. The D gene is left open where the match is weak. For some rows the clone size is stated as once, few or many, or as a class when expanded; others skip it.

>TRBV6-4|TRBJ2-3|14|NA|many
TGTGCCAGCAGTGACTCCCAGGGCACAGATACGCAGTATTTT
CASSDSQGTDTQYF
>TRBV11-2|TRBJ2-2|11|NA|NA
TGTGCCAGCAGCTCCGCCGGGGAGCTGTCTTTT
CASSSAGELSF
>TRBV20-1|TRBJ1-1|12|NA|many
TGCAGTGCTTCTTATGGGGTTACTGAAGCTTTCTTT
CSASYGVTEAFF
>TRBV28|TRBJ1-1|15|NA|NA
TGTGCCAGCCACGGCTATACTCAGTGGAACACTGAAGCTTTCTTT
CASHGYTQWNTEAFF
>TRBV7-2|TRBJ2-1|15|NA|NA
TGTGCCAGCAGCTTAGCCAGGACCTCCTACAATGAGCAGTTCTTC
CASSLARTSYNEQFF
>TRBV27|TRBJ2-6|18|NA|many
TGTGCCAGCAGTCCCCGGGACATCGTTAGCTCTGGGGCCAACGTCCTGACTTTC
CASSPRDIVSSGANVLTF
>TRBV28|TRBJ2-3|14|NA|NA
TGTGCCAGCAGTTTATTCCGCCCCACAGATACGCAGTATTTT
CASSLFRPTDTQYF
>TRBV20-1|TRBJ1-2|13|NA|many
TGCAGTGCTAACGGGCCGGAGAACTATGGCTACACCTTC
CSANGPENYGYTF
>TRBV3-1|TRBJ1-1|13|TRBD1|NA
TGTGCCAGCAGCCAAGGACCGACAGGGTACGCTTTCTTT
CASSQGPTGYAFF
>TRBV5-8|TRBJ2-7|15|TRBD1|NA
TGTGCCAGCAGCTTTGAGGACAGGGGTCCCTACGAGCAGTACTTC
CASSFEDRGPYEQYF